The rows below give T cell receptor beta chains drawn from one sample of a study of PD-1 blockade in classical Hodgkin lymphoma. TCRdb's table, derived via immunoSEQ multiplex PCR, lists solely in-frame clones and lacks some. The table records 9,500 to 10,000 clones, approximately 69% of them present only once. Sequenced here: CD8+ T cells from blood, sampled before the fourth cycle of nivolumab. The receptors here all came from a human donor with classical Hodgkin lymphoma. CDR3s include the opening cysteine and the closing phenylalanine or tryptophan. The order of the fields is V gene, J gene, clone size, D gene, CDR3 protein, CDR3 DNA. A D gene is named only where the DNA matches it firmly. Not all rows give a size; the values are once, few, many and, for expanded clones, a class.

>TRBV27|TRBJ1-1|.|.
CASSLGASSNTEAFF
TGTGCCAGCAGTTTAGGGGCATCAAGCAACACTGAAGCTTTCTTT
>TRBV28|TRBJ2-3|once|TRBD2
CASSTSPGTSGTDTQYF
TGTGCCAGCAGTACCTCCCCCGGGACTAGTGGTACAGATACGCAGTATTTT
>TRBV19|TRBJ2-1|.|TRBD2
CASIGAGGGEQFF
TGTGCCAGTATAGGGGCGGGAGGGGGTGAGCAGTTCTTC
>TRBV11-3|TRBJ1-1|.|.
CASNEGTHTEAFF
TGTGCCAGCAATGAAGGGACGCATACTGAAGCTTTCTTT
>TRBV28|TRBJ1-3|.|TRBD1
CATTPLAPGQGGNTIYF
TGTGCCACCACTCCTCTGGCCCCGGGACAGGGAGGAAACACCATATATTTT
>TRBV5-5|TRBJ1-4|.|TRBD1
CASSFGTGYNEKLFF
TGTGCCAGCAGCTTCGGGACAGGTTATAATGAAAAACTGTTTTTT
>TRBV28|TRBJ1-2|.|.
CASSPTEFFLDGYTF
TGTGCCAGCAGTCCCACGGAGTTCTTTCTTGATGGCTACACCTTC
>TRBV6-5|TRBJ2-1|.|TRBD2
CASSYASGRESDEQFF
TGTGCCAGCAGTTACGCTAGCGGGAGGGAGTCAGATGAGCAGTTCTTC
>TRBV13|TRBJ2-1|.|TRBD1
CASSLWDRYNEQFF
TGTGCCAGCAGCTTATGGGACAGATACAATGAGCAGTTCTTC
>TRBV14|TRBJ1-1|.|.
CASSQWGVATEAFF
TGTGCCAGCAGCCAATGGGGGGTCGCAACTGAAGCTTTCTTT
>TRBV5-1|TRBJ2-7|.|.
CASSLGYEQYF
TGCGCCAGCAGCTTGGGTTACGAGCAGTACTTC
>TRBV30|TRBJ1-4|.|.
CAWSREARSEKLFF
TGTGCCTGGTCCCGTGAGGCAAGGAGTGAAAAACTGTTTTTT
>TRBV6-1|TRBJ1-4|.|.
CASTDAVHNYEKLFF
TGTGCCAGCACCGACGCAGTTCACAATTATGAAAAACTGTTTTTT
>TRBV30|TRBJ1-2|.|TRBD1
CAWRAPGQAEFNYGYTF
TGTGCCTGGAGGGCACCGGGACAGGCCGAATTTAACTATGGCTACACCTTC
>TRBV5-5|TRBJ1-2|.|TRBD1
CASSLNLGQQYGYTF
TGTGCCAGCAGCTTGAACCTGGGACAGCAATATGGCTACACCTTC
>TRBV2|TRBJ1-1|.|.
CASSEVGGAFF
TGTGCCAGCAGTGAGGTAGGGGGAGCTTTCTTT
>TRBV28|TRBJ1-5|.|.
CASSFGTSDNQPQHF
TGTGCCAGCAGTTTTGGGACTTCTGACAATCAGCCCCAGCATTTT
>TRBV28|TRBJ2-5|.|TRBD1
CASSDFGTQGETQYF
TGTGCCAGCAGTGATTTCGGGACACAGGGGGAGACCCAGTACTTC
>TRBV7-9|TRBJ2-2|once|.
CASSLGLSAGELFF
TGTGCCAGCAGCCTCGGCCTTAGCGCCGGGGAGCTGTTTTTT
>TRBV9|TRBJ2-4|.|.
CASSVGQEGIQYF
TGTGCCAGCAGCGTAGGACAGGAAGGCATTCAGTACTTC
>TRBV2|TRBJ2-1|.|TRBD2
CASRGTRRYNEQFF
TGTGCCAGCAGGGGGACTAGGCGATACAATGAGCAGTTCTTC
>TRBV29-1|TRBJ2-2|.|TRBD2
CSVRTSGRAGELFF
TGCAGCGTCCGGACTAGCGGGAGGGCCGGGGAGCTGTTTTTT
>TRBV5-1|TRBJ1-1|.|.
CASSLLGANTEAFF
TGCGCCAGCAGCTTGTTAGGGGCGAACACTGAAGCTTTCTTT
>TRBV9|TRBJ1-2|.|TRBD1
CASSVADRGIGYGYTF
TGTGCCAGCAGCGTAGCGGACAGGGGGATAGGCTATGGCTACACCTTC
>TRBV5-1|TRBJ2-2|.|TRBD1
CASSWTGQGAGELFF
TGCGCCAGCAGCTGGACAGGGCAGGGGGCCGGGGAGCTGTTTTTT
>TRBV28|TRBJ1-5|.|TRBD1
CASTGTGANQPQHF
TGTGCCAGCACCGGGACAGGGGCGAATCAGCCCCAGCATTTT
>TRBV27|TRBJ2-1|.|TRBD2
CASSSGASGGNEQFF
TGTGCCAGCAGTTCAGGAGCTAGCGGGGGCAATGAGCAGTTCTTC
>TRBV7-3|TRBJ1-1|.|.
CASSLQRNTEAFF
TGTGCCAGCAGCCTTCAGCGGAACACTGAAGCTTTCTTT
>TRBV2|TRBJ2-3|.|TRBD2
CASRPSGLFPLSTDTQYF
TGTGCCAGCAGGCCTAGCGGTTTATTCCCTCTTAGCACAGATACGCAGTATTTT
>TRBV7-8|TRBJ2-5|.|TRBD1
CASSLYIFRDSQETQYF
TGTGCCAGCAGCTTATATATTTTTCGGGACAGCCAAGAGACCCAGTACTTC